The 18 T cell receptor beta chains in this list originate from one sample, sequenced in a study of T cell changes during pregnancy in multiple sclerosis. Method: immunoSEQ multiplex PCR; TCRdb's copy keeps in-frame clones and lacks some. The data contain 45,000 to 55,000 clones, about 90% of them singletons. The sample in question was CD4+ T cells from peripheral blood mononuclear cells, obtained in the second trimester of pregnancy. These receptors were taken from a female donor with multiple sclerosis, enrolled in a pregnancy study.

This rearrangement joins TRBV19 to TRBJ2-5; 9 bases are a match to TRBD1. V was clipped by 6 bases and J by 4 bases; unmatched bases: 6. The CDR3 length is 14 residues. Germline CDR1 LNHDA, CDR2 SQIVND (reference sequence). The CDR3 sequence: CASSPGQGIETQYF. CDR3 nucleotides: TGTGCCAGTAGCCCGGGACAGGGTATAGAGACCCAGTACTTC.

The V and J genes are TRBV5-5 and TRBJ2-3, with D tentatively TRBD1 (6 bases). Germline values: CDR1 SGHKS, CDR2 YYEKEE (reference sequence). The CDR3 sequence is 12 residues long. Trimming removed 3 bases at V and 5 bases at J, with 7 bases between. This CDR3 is CASSSGVDTQYF. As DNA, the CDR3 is TGTGCCAGCAGCTCAGGGGTAGATACGCAGTATTTT.

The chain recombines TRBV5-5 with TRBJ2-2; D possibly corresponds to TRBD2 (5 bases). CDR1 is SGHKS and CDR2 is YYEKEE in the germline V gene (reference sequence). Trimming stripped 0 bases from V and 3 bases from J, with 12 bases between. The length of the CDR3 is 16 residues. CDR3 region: CASSLARGADTGELFF. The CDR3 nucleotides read TGTGCCAGCAGCTTGGCCCGGGGAGCGGACACCGGGGAGCTGTTTTTT. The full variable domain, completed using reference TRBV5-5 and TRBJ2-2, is DAGVTQSPTHLIKTRGQQVTLRCSPISGHKSVSWYQQVLGQGPQFIFQYYEKEERGRGNFPDRFSARQFPNYSSELNVNALLLGDSALYLCASSLARGADTGELFFGEGSRLTVL.

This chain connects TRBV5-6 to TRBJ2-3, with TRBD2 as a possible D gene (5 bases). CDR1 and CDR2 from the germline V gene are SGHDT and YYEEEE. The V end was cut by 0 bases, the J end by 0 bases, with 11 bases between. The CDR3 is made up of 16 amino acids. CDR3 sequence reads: CASSLARGSSTDTQYF. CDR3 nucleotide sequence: TGTGCCAGCAGCTTGGCCCGGGGAAGTAGCACAGATACGCAGTATTTT. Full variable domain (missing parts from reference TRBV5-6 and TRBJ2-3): DAGVTQSPTHLIKTRGQQVTLRCSPKSGHDTVSWYQQALGQGPQFIFQYYEEEERQRGNFPDRFSGHQFPNYSSELNVNALLLGDSALYLCASSLARGSSTDTQYFGPGTRLTVL.

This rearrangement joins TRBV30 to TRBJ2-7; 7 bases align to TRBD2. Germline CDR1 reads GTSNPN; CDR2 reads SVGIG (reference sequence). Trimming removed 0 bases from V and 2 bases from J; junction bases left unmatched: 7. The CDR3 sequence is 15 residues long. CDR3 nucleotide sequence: TGTGCCTGGAGTGTGGGGTCGGGAGGAACCTACGAGCAGTACTTC. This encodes CAWSVGSGGTYEQYF.

The DNA for the CDR3 is TGTGCCAGCAGCCCCCCCCGGGACTATGGGACCGGGGAGCTGTTTTTT. Its translation is CASSPPRDYGTGELFF. This rearrangement joins TRBV28 to TRBJ2-2; 7 bases line up with TRBD2. This CDR3 is built from 16 residues. V shed 6 bases, J shed 5 bases, and the junction held 12 bases outside the gene matches. Looked up from germline, CDR1 is MDHEN and CDR2 is SYDVKM.

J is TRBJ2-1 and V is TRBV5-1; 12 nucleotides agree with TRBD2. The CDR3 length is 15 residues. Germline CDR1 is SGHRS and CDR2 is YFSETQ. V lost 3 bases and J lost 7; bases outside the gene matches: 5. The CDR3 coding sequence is TGCGCCAGCAGCTCCACCGGGACTAGCGGGAATGAGCAGTTCTTC. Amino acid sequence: CASSSTGTSGNEQFF.

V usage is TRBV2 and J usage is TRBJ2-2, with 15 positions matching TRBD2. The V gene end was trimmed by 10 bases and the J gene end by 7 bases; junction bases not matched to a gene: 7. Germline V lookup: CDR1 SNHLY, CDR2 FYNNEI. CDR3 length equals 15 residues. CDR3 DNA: TGTGCCATCCCGGGACTAGCGGGAGGCCACGGGGAGCTGTTTTTT. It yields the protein CAIPGLAGGHGELFF. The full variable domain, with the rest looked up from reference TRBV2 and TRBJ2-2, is EPEVTQTPSHQVTQMGQEVILRCVPISNHLYFYWYRQILGQKVEFLVSFYNNEISEKSEIFDDQFSVERPDGSNFTLKIRSTKLEDSAMYFCAIPGLAGGHGELFFGEGSRLTVL.

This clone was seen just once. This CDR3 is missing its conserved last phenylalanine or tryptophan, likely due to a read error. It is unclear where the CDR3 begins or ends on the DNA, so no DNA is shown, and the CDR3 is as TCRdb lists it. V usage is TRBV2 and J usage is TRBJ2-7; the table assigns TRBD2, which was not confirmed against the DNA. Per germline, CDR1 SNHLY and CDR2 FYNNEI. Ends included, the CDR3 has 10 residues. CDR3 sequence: CASSAGLALI.

The CDR3, as DNA: TGTGCCAGCAGCTTAGTCCCCTCAAAGCTAGAGAACACCCAGTACTTC. Its translation is CASSLVPSKLENTQYF. This chain uses TRBV7-2 with TRBJ2-5; D is uncertain. V lost 1 base, J lost 8 bases, and 20 bases lay in between. CDR3 length: 16 amino acids. Germline CDR1 SGHTA, CDR2 FQGNSA.

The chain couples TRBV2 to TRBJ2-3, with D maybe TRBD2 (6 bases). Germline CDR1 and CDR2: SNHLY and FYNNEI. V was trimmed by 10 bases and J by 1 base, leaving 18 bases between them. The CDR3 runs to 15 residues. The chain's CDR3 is CATSIGSGGTDTQYF. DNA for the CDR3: TGTGCCACCTCTATCGGGAGCGGCGGCACAGATACGCAGTATTTT.

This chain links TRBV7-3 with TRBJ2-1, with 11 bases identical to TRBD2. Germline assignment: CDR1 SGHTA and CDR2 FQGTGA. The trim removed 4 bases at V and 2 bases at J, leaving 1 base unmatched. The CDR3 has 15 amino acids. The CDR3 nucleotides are TGTGCCAGCAGCTGGGGACTAGCGGCCTACAATGAGCAGTTCTTC. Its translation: CASSWGLAAYNEQFF.

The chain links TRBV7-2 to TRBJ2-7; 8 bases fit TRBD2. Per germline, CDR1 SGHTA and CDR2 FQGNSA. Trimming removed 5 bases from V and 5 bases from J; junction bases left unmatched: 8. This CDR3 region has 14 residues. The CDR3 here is CASSGGTRGDEQYF. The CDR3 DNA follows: TGTGCCAGCAGCGGCGGGACTAGGGGGGACGAGCAGTACTTC.

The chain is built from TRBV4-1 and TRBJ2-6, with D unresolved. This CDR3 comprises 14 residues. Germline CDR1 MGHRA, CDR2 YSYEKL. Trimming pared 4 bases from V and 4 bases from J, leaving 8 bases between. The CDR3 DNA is TGCGCCAGCAGCCGGGCTTCCGGGGCCAACGTCCTGACTTTC. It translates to CASSRASGANVLTF.

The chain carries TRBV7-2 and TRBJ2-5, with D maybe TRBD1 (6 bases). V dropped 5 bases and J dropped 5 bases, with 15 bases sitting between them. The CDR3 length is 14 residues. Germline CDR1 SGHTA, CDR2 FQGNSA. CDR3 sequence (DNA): TGTGCCAGCAGCAACCAGGGGAATCGGGAGACCCAGTACTTC. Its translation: CASSNQGNRETQYF.

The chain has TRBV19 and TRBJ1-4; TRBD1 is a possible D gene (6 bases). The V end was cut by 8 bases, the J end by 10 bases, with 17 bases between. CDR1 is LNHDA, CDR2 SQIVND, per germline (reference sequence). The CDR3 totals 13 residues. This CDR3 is CASHRQETGKLFF. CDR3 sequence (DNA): TGTGCCAGTCACAGACAGGAGACTGGAAAACTGTTTTTT. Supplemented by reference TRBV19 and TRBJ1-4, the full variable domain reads DGGITQSPKYLFRKEGQNVTLSCEQNLNHDAMYWYRQDPGQGLRLIYYSQIVNDFQKGDIAEGYSVSREKKESFPLTVTSAQKNPTAFYLCASHRQETGKLFFGSGTQLSVL.

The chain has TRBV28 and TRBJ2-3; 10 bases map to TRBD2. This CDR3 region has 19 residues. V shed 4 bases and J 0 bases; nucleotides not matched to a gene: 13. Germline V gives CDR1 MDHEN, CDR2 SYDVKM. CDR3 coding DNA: TGTGCCAGCAGTTCACGTAGGACTAGCGGTGGGTCTAGCACAGATACGCAGTATTTT. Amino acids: CASSSRRTSGGSSTDTQYF.

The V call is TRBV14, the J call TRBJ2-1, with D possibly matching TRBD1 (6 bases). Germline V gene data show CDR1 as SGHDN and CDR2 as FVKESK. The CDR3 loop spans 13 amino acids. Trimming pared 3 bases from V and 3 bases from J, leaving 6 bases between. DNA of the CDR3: TGTGCCAGCAGCCAGGACAGCTACAATGAGCAGTTCTTC. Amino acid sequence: CASSQDSYNEQFF.